The rows below give T cell receptor beta chains drawn from one sample of a study of shared clonotypes between healthy human individuals. Repertoires were generated with immunoSEQ multiplex PCR, while TCRdb's copy carries only in-frame clones and drops some. The sample lists about 600,000 clones; approximately 97% were seen once. What was sequenced was naive CD4+ T cells sorted from blood. The origin of the receptors is a young woman in good health. Each CDR3 is given with its conserved first and last residue. Fields, in order: J gene, CDR3 length, V gene, clone size, CDR3 protein. The size of a clone is reported for some rows only, either as once, few or many, or as a class for expanded clones.

j_call: TRBJ2-2; cdr3_length: 20; v_call: TRBV19; clone_size: NA; cdr3_aa: CASSIYADPGLAGLTGELFF
j_call: TRBJ1-5; cdr3_length: 20; v_call: TRBV12-2; clone_size: NA; cdr3_aa: CASRLDTPGQGAVSNQPQHF
j_call: TRBJ2-7; cdr3_length: 12; v_call: TRBV27; clone_size: NA; cdr3_aa: CASRRGSGEQYF
j_call: TRBJ2-2; cdr3_length: 16; v_call: TRBV4-1; clone_size: NA; cdr3_aa: CASSGTSGQNTGELFF
j_call: TRBJ1-5; cdr3_length: 16; v_call: TRBV28; clone_size: NA; cdr3_aa: CASSLWRQGGNQPQHF
j_call: TRBJ2-2; cdr3_length: 19; v_call: TRBV5-1; clone_size: NA; cdr3_aa: CASSQAPTSGQTYTGELFF
j_call: TRBJ2-2; cdr3_length: 13; v_call: TRBV11-3; clone_size: NA; cdr3_aa: CASSTSWTGELFF
j_call: TRBJ1-3; cdr3_length: 19; v_call: TRBV7-9; clone_size: NA; cdr3_aa: CASSVYRDRETVRGNTIYF
j_call: TRBJ2-1; cdr3_length: 16; v_call: TRBV5-4; clone_size: NA; cdr3_aa: CASSLAGTSSYNEQFF
j_call: TRBJ2-7; cdr3_length: 14; v_call: TRBV6-1; clone_size: NA; cdr3_aa: CASSDNRSNYEQYF
j_call: TRBJ2-5; cdr3_length: 16; v_call: TRBV15; clone_size: once; cdr3_aa: CATSRDGTSGTETQYF
j_call: TRBJ1-3; cdr3_length: 12; v_call: TRBV2; clone_size: NA; cdr3_aa: CASSPVGNTIYF
j_call: TRBJ2-1; cdr3_length: 14; v_call: TRBV5-4; clone_size: NA; cdr3_aa: CASRKEGAYNEQFF
j_call: TRBJ2-1; cdr3_length: 15; v_call: TRBV18; clone_size: NA; cdr3_aa: CASSPGAGNYNEQFF
j_call: TRBJ1-3; cdr3_length: 12; v_call: TRBV2; clone_size: NA; cdr3_aa: CASSGSGNTIYF
j_call: TRBJ1-2; cdr3_length: 13; v_call: TRBV10-3; clone_size: NA; cdr3_aa: CAISDAESYGYTF
j_call: TRBJ2-1; cdr3_length: 13; v_call: TRBV7-3; clone_size: NA; cdr3_aa: CASSPTGPAEQFF
j_call: TRBJ2-5; cdr3_length: 14; v_call: TRBV6-1; clone_size: NA; cdr3_aa: CASRDRGRVETQYF
j_call: TRBJ2-5; cdr3_length: 13; v_call: TRBV29-1; clone_size: NA; cdr3_aa: CSVSGAGGEEQYF
j_call: TRBJ2-1; cdr3_length: 17; v_call: TRBV19; clone_size: NA; cdr3_aa: CASTDTPPSGTINEQFF
j_call: TRBJ2-1; cdr3_length: 16; v_call: TRBV5-4; clone_size: NA; cdr3_aa: CASRPGPRLINNEQFF